Described below is a single T cell receptor beta chain sequence and its context. Germline CDR1 LNHDA, CDR2 SQIVND (reference sequence). The V end was cut by 5 bases, the J end by 2 bases, with 13 bases between. There are 15 residues in the CDR3. The treatment was: 19 received Ad26.COV2.S at low or high dose, single or two shots; several received placebo; per-sample allocation not given. Material that was analyzed had been drawn on day 63 after the first vaccine or placebo injection. An Ad26 vector expressing Wuhan-strain SARS-CoV-2 spike served as the vaccine. Some clones are missing from TCRdb's copy, which holds only in-frame ones; the method was immunoSEQ multiplex PCR. Found here are about 350,000 clones, around 89% of them singletons; the top ten hold around 4.5%. This record comes from a study of Ad26.COV2.S vaccination and SARS-CoV-2 variants.

This receptor was taken from a person between 18 and 60 years old who received the Ad26.COV2.S COVID-19 vaccine or a placebo. The V gene is TRBV19, the J gene TRBJ1-3; D is perhaps TRBD1 (6 bases). This sample comprised peripheral blood, obtained in a trial of Ad26.COV2.S vaccine versus placebo. CDR3 region: CASSRGPTTGNTIYF. The CDR3, as DNA: TGTGCCAGTAGTCGGGGGCCCACCACTGGAAACACCATATATTTT.